The 10 T cell receptor beta chains below come from one sample, sequenced in a study of T cells in Graves' hyperthyroidism and ophthalmopathy. From RNA transcripts, TCR beta CDR3 regions were amplified. HTBI primers were employed in a first-round RT-PCR of the TCR CDR3. Each CDR3 protein is one row after TCRdb ran MiXCR on the multiplex PCR reads. The sample yields 530,000 or so distinct CDR3 sequences, approximately 25% seen once. Sequenced input: blood. The receptors here all came from a woman in her 30s with Graves' ophthalmopathy.

The CDR3 spells CASSLRTSGMETQYF. CDR3 nucleotides: TGTGCCAGCAGTTTACGGACTAGCGGGATGGAGACCCAGTACTTC. The chain joins TRBV28 to TRBJ2-5; 12 nucleotides match TRBD2. The CDR3 loop spans 15 amino acids. J lost 5 bases, V lost 2 bases, and 3 bases had no gene match. The germline V gene has CDR1 MDHEN and CDR2 SYDVKM.

This clonotype has at least ten counts. V and J are TRBV12-3 or TRBV12-4 and TRBJ1-3; TRBD1 matches at 7 bases. CDR3 size: 13 residues. V lost 10 bases to trimming and J lost 5 bases; unmatched junction nucleotides: 8. The CDR3 coding sequence is TGTGCCATCGGAGGGGGCGAAAGAAACACCATATATTTT. Its translation is CAIGGGERNTIYF.

This clonotype was found many times. This rearrangement joins TRBV11-1 to TRBJ1-2; 8 bases align to TRBD1. This CDR3 region has 12 residues. Germline-derived CDR1 and CDR2 are SGHAT and FQDESV (reference sequence). V was clipped by 6 bases and J by 5 bases; unmatched bases: 2. This CDR3 is CASRDRDYGYTF. For the CDR3, the DNA is TGTGCCAGCAGGGACAGGGATTATGGCTACACCTTC.

The chain recombines TRBV6-2 or TRBV6-3 with TRBJ2-6; 10 bases line up with TRBD2. Germline CDR1 MNHEY, CDR2 SVGEGT. The length of the CDR3 is 17 residues. Trimming took 4 bases from V and 2 from J; bases not matched to a gene: 5. CDR3 amino acids: CASSSPSGRAGANVLTF. As DNA, the CDR3 is TGTGCCAGCAGTTCCCCCAGCGGGAGGGCTGGGGCCAACGTCCTGACTTTC.

J is TRBJ1-2 and V is TRBV5-6; weak D call: TRBD1 (6 bases). Germline assignment: CDR1 SGHDT and CDR2 YYEEEE. Trimming took 2 bases from V and 5 from J, leaving 13 bases between them. The CDR3 has 14 residues. This CDR3 reads CASSFGDTVYGYTF. CDR3 coding DNA: TGTGCCAGCAGCTTCGGGGACACTGTTTATGGCTACACCTTC.

This clonotype was recorded a few times. The chain uses TRBV29-1 and TRBJ2-7; 11 bases are shared with TRBD1. Germline V CDR1 and CDR2: SQVTM, ANQGSEA. This CDR3 is built from 16 residues. J lost 1 base, V lost 2 bases, and 7 bases had no gene match. CDR3 in amino acids: CSVEKVGTGGSYEQYF. CDR3 in DNA: TGCAGCGTTGAAAAAGTTGGGACAGGGGGATCCTACGAGCAGTACTTC.

The chain carries TRBV6-1 and TRBJ2-5; TRBD1 is a possible D gene (6 bases). This CDR3 is built from 14 residues. CDR1 is MNHNS, CDR2 SASEGT, per germline. V was pared by 4 bases and J by 5 bases, with 14 bases between. The CDR3 protein is CASSVHRAAETQYF. The DNA of the CDR3 is TGTGCCAGCAGTGTTCACAGGGCGGCGGAGACCCAGTACTTC.

This clonotype was counted at least ten times. The rearrangement uses TRBV6-1 and TRBJ2-2; 9 nucleotides agree with TRBD1. Germline V gives CDR1 MNHNS, CDR2 SASEGT. The CDR3 totals 15 residues. V gave up 6 bases and J gave up 4 bases; unmatched junction bases: 6. CDR3 loop: CASSPGQGFTGELFF. DNA of the CDR3: TGTGCCAGCAGCCCGGGACAGGGTTTCACCGGGGAGCTGTTTTTT.

This clonotype was recorded many times. This chain uses TRBV12-3 or TRBV12-4 with TRBJ1-1; maybe TRBD1 (5 bases). The CDR3 length is 13 residues. Trimming removed 3 bases from V and 11 bases from J, with 16 bases in between. This CDR3 is CASSFGGGQLAFF. The CDR3 coding sequence is TGTGCCAGCAGTTTTGGGGGAGGGCAATTGGCTTTCTTT.

This clonotype was counted at least ten times. The V call is TRBV6-5, the J call TRBJ1-3; D is unclear. From germline, CDR1 is MNHEY and CDR2 SVGAGI. This CDR3 is built from 15 residues. Trimming left V 2 bases short and J 0 bases short, with 8 bases between. The CDR3 region is CASSYVTVSGNTIYF. CDR3 in DNA: TGTGCCAGCAGTTACGTCACAGTCTCTGGAAACACCATATATTTT.